These 4 T cell receptor beta chains were sequenced from one sample in a study of cytomegalovirus exposure and HLA in healthy donors. PCR was performed using 60 Vbeta and 13 Jbeta primers. Only in-frame clones appear in the TCRdb table, and some are missing; sequencing was by immunoSEQ multiplex PCR. Among 75,000 or so clones listed, roughly four fifths were seen once. Input material: PBMCs. The receptor set was obtained from a woman aged 25 to 39 in good health and CMV-seropositive.

The chain joins TRBV6-5 to TRBJ1-2, with TRBD1 matching 7 bases. Germline lookup yields CDR1 MNHEY and CDR2 SVGAGI. V lost 2 bases, J lost 3 bases, and 6 bases stayed unmatched. CDR3 size: 15 residues. Written as DNA, the CDR3 is TGTGCCAGCAGTTACGCGGGCAGGGGGGACTATGGCTACACCTTC. Its protein is CASSYAGRGDYGYTF.

This chain connects TRBV6-5 to TRBJ1-1, with TRBD1 matching over 8 bases. The CDR3 extends over 15 amino acids. Germline assignment: CDR1 MNHEY and CDR2 SVGAGI. Trimming at V came to 0 bases and at J to 5 bases, leaving 5 bases not matched to a gene. In DNA, the CDR3 is TGTGCCAGCAGTTACTCTAACACAGGGGGGACTGAAGCTTTCTTT. Translating it yields CASSYSNTGGTEAFF.

V and J are TRBV5-4 and TRBJ2-7; TRBD2 matches at 10 bases. V lost 0 bases and J lost 6; bases outside the gene matches: 3. Germline lookup yields CDR1 SGHNT and CDR2 YYREEE (reference sequence). The CDR3 consists of 14 residues. CDR3 loop: CASSLEREGREQYF. CDR3 bases: TGTGCCAGCAGCTTGGAGCGGGAGGGCCGCGAGCAGTACTTC.

The gene calls are TRBV30 and TRBJ1-5; 10 bases are shared with TRBD1. The CDR3 has 14 residues. Trimming took 2 bases from V and 7 from J; bases not matched to a gene: 5. Per the germline V gene, CDR1 is GTSNPN and CDR2 is SVGIG (reference sequence). CDR3 coding DNA: TGTGCCTGGAGTTTAGGACAGGGGGAACAGCCCCAGCATTTT. Amino acid sequence: CAWSLGQGEQPQHF.